Below, 11 T cell receptor beta chains from the same sample are listed, as sequenced in a study of Ad26.COV2.S vaccination and SARS-CoV-2 variants. Data came from immunoSEQ multiplex PCR; TCRdb stores just in-frame clones and leaves some out. This repertoire shows a few hundred thousand clones, around 90% found once; its top ten account for roughly 3.1%. This sample's treatment: roughly 18 received Ad26.COV2.S at low or high dose, single or two shots; 5 received placebo; per-sample allocation not given. Material that was analyzed had been drawn on day 63 after the first vaccine or placebo injection. This material consisted of peripheral blood, taken in a trial of Ad26.COV2.S vaccine versus placebo. The source of these receptors is a person between 18 and 60 years old who received the Ad26.COV2.S COVID-19 vaccine or a placebo.

About this clone: The same CDR3 also results from other DNA sequences found in this sample. The rearrangement joins TRBV11-3 to TRBJ1-1; perhaps TRBD1 as D (5 bases). CDR1 and CDR2 (germline): SGHNT, YENEEA. The CDR3 contains 13 residues. Trimming shortened V by 3 bases and J by 4 bases, and 9 bases separated the two germline ends. The CDR3 sequence is CASSLRGSTEAFF. The CDR3 DNA reads TGTGCCAGCAGCTTGCGGGGGTCCACTGAAGCTTTCTTT.

This clone was seen only a few times. This chain connects TRBV14 to TRBJ2-3; 9 nucleotides match TRBD2. Germline V gene data show CDR1 as SGHDN and CDR2 as FVKESK. This CDR3 has 18 residues. V shed 1 base, J shed 2 bases, and the junction held 10 bases outside the gene matches. The CDR3 nucleotides are TGTGCCAGCAGCCAAGGTCGGGCCCAGCGGGGGGTCACAGATACGCAGTATTTT. It yields the protein CASSQGRAQRGVTDTQYF.

DNA of the CDR3: TGTGCCAGCAGCTTATTAGCGGGGCGCACAGATACGCAGTATTTT. Protein product: CASSLLAGRTDTQYF. The chain recombines TRBV7-8 with TRBJ2-3, with TRBD2 matching 8 bases. With V trimmed by 2 bases and J by 1 base, 2 bases remained unmatched. CDR3 size: 15 residues. CDR1 and CDR2 from the germline V gene are SGHVS and FQNEAQ.

The chain employs TRBV27 and TRBJ2-7, with 9 bases that match TRBD1. This CDR3 has 14 amino acids. Germline CDR1 is MNHEY and CDR2 is SMNVEV (reference sequence). After removal of 4 bases from V and 4 bases from J, the junction contained 5 bases not matched to a gene. This CDR3 reads CASSYDRGNYEQYF. Here the CDR3 DNA reads TGTGCCAGCAGTTATGACAGGGGGAATTACGAGCAGTACTTC.

The chain uses TRBV5-1 and TRBJ2-1; D unclear. The CDR3 has 15 residues. V lost 4 bases and J lost 5, with 16 bases in between. Germline V gene lookup returns CDR1 SGHRS and CDR2 YFSETQ. The CDR3 here is CASSTDSTIDNEQFF. The CDR3, as DNA: TGCGCCAGCAGCACCGACTCTACTATCGACAATGAGCAGTTCTTC.

CDR3 sequence (DNA): TGTGCCAGCAGTTACTACAGGGAAGGGGGCTACACCTTC. As protein: CASSYYREGGYTF. The chain couples TRBV6-5 to TRBJ1-2, with D maybe TRBD1 (6 bases). The CDR3 length is 13 residues. CDR1 and CDR2 (germline): MNHEY, SVGAGI. With 1 base removed from V and 8 bases from J, the gap between germline ends came to 11 bases.

The chain uses TRBV2 and TRBJ1-5, with TRBD1 matching 10 bases. V was pared by 6 bases and J by 14 bases, with 4 bases of the junction left unmatched. The CDR3 has 11 amino acids. Germline V gene data show CDR1 as SNHLY and CDR2 as FYNNEI. The chain's CDR3 is CASRTGTGEHF. Here the CDR3 DNA reads TGTGCCAGCAGAACCGGGACAGGGGAGCATTTT.

This chain uses TRBV6-5 with TRBJ2-7; 7 nucleotides agree with TRBD2. The trim removed 5 bases at V and 3 bases at J, leaving 4 bases unmatched. There are 13 residues in the CDR3. Germline V gene data show CDR1 as MNHEY and CDR2 as SVGAGI. The CDR3 loop is CASSRDYRYEQYF. In nucleotides, the CDR3 is TGTGCCAGCAGTCGGGACTACCGCTACGAGCAGTACTTC.

The gene calls are TRBV4-2 and TRBJ2-5, with D maybe TRBD2 (5 bases). This CDR3 contains 14 residues. Germline assignment: CDR1 LGHNA and CDR2 YNFKEQ. The V end lost 2 bases, the J end lost 5 bases, and 12 bases lay between the germline ends. CDR3: CASSQTTSGETQYF. CDR3 DNA sequence: TGTGCCAGCAGCCAAACTACTAGTGGGGAGACCCAGTACTTC.

This chain joins TRBV2 and TRBJ1-4; D is perhaps TRBD1 (5 bases). CDR1 SNHLY and CDR2 FYNNEI come from the germline V gene. Trimming removed 5 bases from V and 4 bases from J, with 14 bases in between. The CDR3 spans 15 residues. The CDR3 region is CASSPTGGHNEKLFF. CDR3 DNA sequence: TGTGCCAGCAGTCCTACAGGAGGACATAATGAAAAACTGTTTTTT.

The rearrangement links TRBV29-1 to TRBJ1-3; D is unclear. CDR3 length equals 16 residues. The V gene lost 0 bases and the J gene lost 0 bases, with 12 bases spanning the gap. Germline V lookup: CDR1 SQVTM, CDR2 ANQGSEA. This chain's CDR3 is CSVEDQEQFSGNTIYF. Here the CDR3 DNA reads TGCAGCGTTGAAGATCAGGAACAGTTCTCTGGAAACACCATATATTTT.